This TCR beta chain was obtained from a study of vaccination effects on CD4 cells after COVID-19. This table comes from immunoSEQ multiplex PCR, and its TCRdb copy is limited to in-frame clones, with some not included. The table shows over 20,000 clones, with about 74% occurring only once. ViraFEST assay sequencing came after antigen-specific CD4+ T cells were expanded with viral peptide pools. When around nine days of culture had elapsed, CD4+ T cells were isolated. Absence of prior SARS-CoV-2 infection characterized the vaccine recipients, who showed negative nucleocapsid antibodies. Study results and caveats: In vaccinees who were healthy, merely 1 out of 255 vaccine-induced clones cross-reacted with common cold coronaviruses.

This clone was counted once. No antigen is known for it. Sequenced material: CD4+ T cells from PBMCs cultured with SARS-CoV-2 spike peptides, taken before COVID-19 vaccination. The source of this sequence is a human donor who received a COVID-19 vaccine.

This chain's CDR3 is CASSPPVRMGAIETQYF. In nucleotides, the CDR3 is TGTGCCAGCTCACCCCCAGTCCGGATGGGAGCCATTGAGACCCAGTACTTC. The rearrangement uses TRBV18 and TRBJ2-5, with D perhaps matching TRBD2 (5 bases). The CDR3 has 17 amino acids. V shed 3 bases and J shed 5 bases, with 22 bases lying between them. Looked up from germline, CDR1 is KGHSH and CDR2 is LQKENI.